The clone carrying this T cell receptor beta chain occurred a few times. Antigen specificity is unknown. This CDR3 is 16 amino acids long. Germline V gene lookup returns CDR1 SGHDN and CDR2 FVKESK. Between the trimmed V and J ends, which lost 5 bases and 0 bases, there was a span of 16 bases. Universal primer sites and UMIs were introduced during 5'RACE template-switching synthesis of TCR cDNA. TCRdb fed the 5' RACE reads into MiXCR, producing one record per CDR3 protein. The sample holds about 260,000 distinct CDR3 sequences, roughly 5.6% seen once. This record comes from a study of T cells after yellow fever vaccination. Notes on the study in general: Shared CD4/CD8 clonotypes were a small share, likely from convergent recombination.

The origin of this receptor is a man between 18 and 35 years old who received the YFV17D yellow fever vaccine. This specimen consisted of CD4+ T cells sorted from PBMCs, obtained on the day of the yellow fever booster vaccination. The chain combines TRBV14 with TRBJ1-1; maybe TRBD1 (5 bases). This CDR3 is CASSNRQNGMNTEAFF. The CDR3 DNA reads TGTGCCAGCAGCAACCGACAGAATGGTATGAACACTGAAGCTTTCTTT.